These 4 T cell receptor beta chains came from one sample sequenced in a study of Ad26.COV2.S vaccination and SARS-CoV-2 variants. As for treatment: over 15 received Ad26.COV2.S at low or high dose, single or two shots; 5 received placebo; per-sample allocation not given. Specimen acquisition occurred on day 63 following the initial vaccine or placebo injection. Some clones are missing from TCRdb's copy, which holds only in-frame ones; the method was immunoSEQ multiplex PCR. This table holds some 520,000 clones, roughly 89% found once. Sequencing was performed on peripheral blood, taken in a trial of Ad26.COV2.S vaccine versus placebo. Receptors originate from a person between 18 and 60 years old who received the Ad26.COV2.S COVID-19 vaccine or a placebo.

This clone was seen only a few times. This chain links TRBV5-1 with TRBJ1-4, with D unclear. Trimming shortened V by 4 bases and J by 15 bases, and 16 bases separated the two germline ends. Germline V gives CDR1 SGHRS, CDR2 YFSETQ. This CDR3 spans 12 amino acids. CDR3 region: CASSDPGSALFF. The DNA of the CDR3 is TGCGCCAGCAGCGACCCTGGCAGCGCCTTGTTTTTT.

The rearrangement joins TRBV5-4 to TRBJ2-1, with D possibly being TRBD2 (5 bases). Trimming removed 4 bases from V and 5 bases from J, with 19 bases in between. The V gene's germline CDR1 is SGHNT and CDR2 YYREEE (reference sequence). This CDR3 is 16 amino acids long. The CDR3 nucleotides are TGTGCCAGCAGCGAGGTCGCAGGAAGCGGTAACAATGAGCAGTTCTTC. It yields the protein CASSEVAGSGNNEQFF.

The chain couples TRBV20-1 to TRBJ2-7; weak D call: TRBD2 (6 bases). The CDR3 totals 16 residues. Trimming took 3 bases from V and 12 from J, leaving 30 bases between them. CDR1 is DFQATT, CDR2 SNEGSKA, per germline (reference sequence). CDR3 amino acids: CSASPYQGQAGGIGYF. Written as DNA, the CDR3 is TGCAGTGCTAGTCCTTACCAGGGTCAGGCAGGCGGGATAGGGTACTTC.

The V gene is TRBV7-8, the J gene TRBJ1-5; D unclear. Germline CDR1 reads SGHVS; CDR2 reads FQNEAQ. This CDR3 has 13 amino acids. Trimming took 1 base from V and 8 from J, leaving 9 bases between them. CDR3 bases: TGTGCCAGCAGCTTAGACCCCCGAGAGCCCCAGCATTTT. Protein product: CASSLDPREPQHF.